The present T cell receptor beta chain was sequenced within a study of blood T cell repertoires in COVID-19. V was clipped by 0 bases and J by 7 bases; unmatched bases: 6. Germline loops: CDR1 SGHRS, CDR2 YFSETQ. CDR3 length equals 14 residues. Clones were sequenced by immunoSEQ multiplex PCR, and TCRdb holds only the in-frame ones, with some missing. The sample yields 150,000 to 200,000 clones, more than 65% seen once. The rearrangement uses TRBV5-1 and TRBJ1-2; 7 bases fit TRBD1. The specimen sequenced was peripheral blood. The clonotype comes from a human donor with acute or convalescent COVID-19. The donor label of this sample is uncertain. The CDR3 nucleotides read TGCGCCAGCAGCTTGGGTGGACAGGAGGGTGGCTACACCTTC. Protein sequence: CASSLGGQEGGYTF. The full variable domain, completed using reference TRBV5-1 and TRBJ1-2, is KAGVTQTPRYLIKTRGQQVTLSCSPISGHRSVSWYQQTPGQGLQFLFEYFSETQRNKGNFPGRFSGRQFSNSRSEMNVSTLELGDSALYLCASSLGGQEGGYTFGSGTRLTVV.